These T cell receptor beta chains were read from a single sample in a study of PD-1 blockade in classical Hodgkin lymphoma. The data were produced by immunoSEQ multiplex PCR, yet TCRdb's version contains in-frame clones alone and is incomplete. The repertoire holds roughly 60,000 clones, about 92% seen once, with 7.5% to 10% in the top ten. Sequencing used peripheral blood mononuclear cells (PBMCs), obtained at baseline. The source of these receptors is a human donor with classical Hodgkin lymphoma. Both conserved end residues are part of each CDR3. D genes are given only for firm matches. Some rows mark clone size as missing; the rest say once, few, many or name a class of expanded clone.

clone_size	v_call	d_call	j_call	cdr3_nt	cdr3_aa
-	TRBV6-6	TRBD2	TRBJ2-3	TGTGCCAGCAGGAATGGACTAGCGGGAGTATATACGCAGTATTTT	CASRNGLAGVYTQYF
-	TRBV6-5	-	TRBJ1-5	TGTGCCAGCAGTTTGGACGGATTCAATCAGCCCCAGCATTTT	CASSLDGFNQPQHF
-	TRBV27	-	TRBJ2-5	TGTGCCAGCAGAAGGATTAGCGGAACGGGGGCCCAGTACTTC	CASRRISGTGAQYF
-	TRBV6-1	TRBD1	TRBJ2-6	TGTGCCAGCAGTCCGGACAGGGCCGGGGCCAACGTCCTGACTTTC	CASSPDRAGANVLTF
-	TRBV5-1	-	TRBJ2-7	TGCGCCAGCAGCTTGGTTAGTAGCTCCTACGAGCAGTACTTC	CASSLVSSSYEQYF
once	TRBV6-6	-	TRBJ2-1	TGTGCCAGCAGGCCCGGGGGTCTCTACAATGAGCAGTTCTTC	CASRPGGLYNEQFF
-	TRBV7-9	TRBD2	TRBJ2-3	TGTGCCAGCAGCTCTAGCGGGAGCACAGATACGCAGTATTTT	CASSSSGSTDTQYF
-	TRBV11-2	-	TRBJ2-2	TGTGCCAGCAGCCTGGATGCCGGGGAGCTGTTTTTT	CASSLDAGELFF
-	TRBV5-6	-	TRBJ2-2	TGTGCCAGCAGCTTATTTGGGGTCGGGGAGCTGTTTTTT	CASSLFGVGELFF
-	TRBV28	TRBD1	TRBJ2-2	TGTGCCAGCAATCTCTGGGACAGACACCGAGGCGGGGAGCTGTTTTTT	CASNLWDRHRGGELFF